This T cell receptor beta chain was identified in a study of blood T cell repertoires in COVID-19. Study in general: Nucleic acid was either cDNA or gDNA, and it came from T cells, B-cell-depleted T cells, or PBMCs.

Germline loops: CDR1 SGHNT, CDR2 YYREEE (reference sequence). V lost 4 bases and J lost 4; bases outside the gene matches: 4. There are 14 residues in the CDR3. Authors' data handling: Reference gene primer amplification yielded estimated nucleated cell counts. The table came from immunoSEQ multiplex PCR; TCRdb's copy has only in-frame clones and leaves some out. V, J and clone size are taken as reported in that table, and D and trimming were inferred from the DNA itself. The sample includes 280,000 or so clones, 88% of them seen just once. This TCR derives from a woman aged 30 to 39 who had recovered from COVID-19. J is TRBJ2-7 and V is TRBV5-4; 11 bases fit TRBD1. Material for sequencing was peripheral blood. The CDR3 region has the DNA TGTGCCAGCAGCCTAGGACAGGGGGCTTACGAGCAGTACTTC. It yields the protein CASSLGQGAYEQYF.